There are a few counts of the clone carrying this T cell receptor (beta chain). Antigen specificity is unknown. These data originate in a study of beta chain features in type 1 diabetes. Overall study context: Examination of sorted cells across all samples involved 100 million or so cells. Overall study results and limits: The naive, central memory and Treg TCRB repertoires showed an apparent similarity that was greater among patients than among healthy donors. Among all four CD4+ subsets, Type 1 diabetes patients had TCRB CDR3s that were moderately but significantly shorter.

Trimming pared 4 bases from V and 5 bases from J, leaving 12 bases between. Germline CDR1 reads SGHRS; CDR2 reads YFSETQ. CDR3 length: 14 residues. The isolated RNA, all of it, was reverse transcribed, so expressed TCRB transcripts were what got sequenced. Naive, central memory and regulatory T cell samples yielded around 3.4 million reads on average. TCRdb keeps only in-frame clones here, not all; method: immunoSEQ multiplex PCR. The top ten clones hold roughly 0.022% of a sample with 680,000 or so clones, around 15% of them seen once. The collection from each donor was one heparinised blood draw averaging about 116 mL.

The sequence derives from a young man with type 1 diabetes. The sequencing sample was made of naive CD4+ T cells from blood. The chain links TRBV5-1 to TRBJ1-4; a possible D gene is TRBD1 (5 bases). CDR3 in amino acids: CASSRGPENEKLFF. DNA for the CDR3: TGCGCCAGCAGCCGGGGCCCGGAGAATGAAAAACTGTTTTTT.